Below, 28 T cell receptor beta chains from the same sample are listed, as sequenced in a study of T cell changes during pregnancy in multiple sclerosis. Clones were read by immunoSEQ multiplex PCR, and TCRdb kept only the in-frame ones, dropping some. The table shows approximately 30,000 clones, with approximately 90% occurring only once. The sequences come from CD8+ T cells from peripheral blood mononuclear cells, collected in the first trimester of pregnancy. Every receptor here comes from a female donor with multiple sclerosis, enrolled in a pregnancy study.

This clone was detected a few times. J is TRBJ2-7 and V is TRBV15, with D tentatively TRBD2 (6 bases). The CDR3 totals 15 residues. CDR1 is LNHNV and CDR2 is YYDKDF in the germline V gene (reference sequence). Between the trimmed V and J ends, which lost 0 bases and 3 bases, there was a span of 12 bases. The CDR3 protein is CATSRDRSGLYEQYF. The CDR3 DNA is TGTGCCACCAGCAGAGATCGGTCGGGACTCTACGAGCAGTACTTC.

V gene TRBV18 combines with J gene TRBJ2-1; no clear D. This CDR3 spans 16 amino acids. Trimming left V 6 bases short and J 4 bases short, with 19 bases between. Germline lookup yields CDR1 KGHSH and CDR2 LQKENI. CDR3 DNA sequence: TGTGCCAGCTCCTCGATCGTGGGCATTTCATACAATGAGCAGTTCTTC. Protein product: CASSSIVGISYNEQFF. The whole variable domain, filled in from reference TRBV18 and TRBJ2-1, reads NAGVMQNPRHLVRRRGQEARLRCSPMKGHSHVYWYRQLPEEGLKFMVYLQKENIIDESGMPKERFSAEFPKEGPSILRIQQVVRGDSAAYFCASSSIVGISYNEQFFGPGTRLTVL.

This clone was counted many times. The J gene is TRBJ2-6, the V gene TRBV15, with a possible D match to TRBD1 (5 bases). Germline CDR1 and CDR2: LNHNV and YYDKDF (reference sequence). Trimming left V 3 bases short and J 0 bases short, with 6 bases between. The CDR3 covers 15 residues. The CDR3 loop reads CATSRDNSGANVLTF. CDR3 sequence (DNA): TGTGCCACCAGCAGGGACAACTCTGGGGCCAACGTCCTGACTTTC.

The CDR3 loop is CSAELISEQYF. The CDR3 bases are TGCAGTGCTGAACTTATTTCCGAGCAGTACTTC. The V gene is TRBV20-1, the J gene TRBJ2-7; D unresolved. Germline CDR1 reads DFQATT; CDR2 reads SNEGSKA (reference sequence). The CDR3 consists of 11 residues. V was shortened by 5 bases and J by 6 bases, with 11 bases between the two germline ends.

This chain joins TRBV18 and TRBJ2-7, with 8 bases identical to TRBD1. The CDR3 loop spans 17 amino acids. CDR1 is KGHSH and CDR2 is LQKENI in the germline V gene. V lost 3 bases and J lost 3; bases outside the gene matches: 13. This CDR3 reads CASSPSATGVWNYEQYF. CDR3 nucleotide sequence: TGTGCCAGCTCACCGTCCGCGACAGGGGTGTGGAACTACGAGCAGTACTTC. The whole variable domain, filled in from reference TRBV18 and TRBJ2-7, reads NAGVMQNPRHLVRRRGQEARLRCSPMKGHSHVYWYRQLPEEGLKFMVYLQKENIIDESGMPKERFSAEFPKEGPSILRIQQVVRGDSAAYFCASSPSATGVWNYEQYFGPGTRLTVT.

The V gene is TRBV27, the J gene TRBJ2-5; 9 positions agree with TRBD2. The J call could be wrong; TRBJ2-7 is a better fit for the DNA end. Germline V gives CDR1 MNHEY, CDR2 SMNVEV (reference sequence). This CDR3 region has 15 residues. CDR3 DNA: TGTGCCAGCAGTGCTAGCGGGAAGGAACTCTACGAGCAGTACTTC. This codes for CASSASGKELYEQYF.

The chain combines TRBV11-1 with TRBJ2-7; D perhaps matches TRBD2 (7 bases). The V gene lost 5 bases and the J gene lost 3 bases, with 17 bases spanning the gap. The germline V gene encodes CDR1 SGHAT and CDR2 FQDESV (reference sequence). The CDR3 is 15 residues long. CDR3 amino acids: CASSALGGANYEQYF. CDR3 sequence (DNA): TGTGCCAGCAGCGCACTGGGGGGGGCGAACTACGAGCAGTACTTC.

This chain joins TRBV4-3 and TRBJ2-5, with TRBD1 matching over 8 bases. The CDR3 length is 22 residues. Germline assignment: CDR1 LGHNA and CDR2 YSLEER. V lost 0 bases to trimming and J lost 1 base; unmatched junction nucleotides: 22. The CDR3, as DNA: TGCGCCAGCAGCCAAGATCTGTGGCTGGACAGGGTGGATCGTGGGTTCCAAGAGACCCAGTACTTC. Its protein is CASSQDLWLDRVDRGFQETQYF.

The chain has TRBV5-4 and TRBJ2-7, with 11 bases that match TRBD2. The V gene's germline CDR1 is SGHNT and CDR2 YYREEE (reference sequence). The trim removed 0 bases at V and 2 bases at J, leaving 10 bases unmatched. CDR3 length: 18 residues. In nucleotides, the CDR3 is TGTGCCAGCAGCTTGGAAGGTAGCGGGAGGGTCTACCCCTACGAGCAGTACTTC. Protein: CASSLEGSGRVYPYEQYF.

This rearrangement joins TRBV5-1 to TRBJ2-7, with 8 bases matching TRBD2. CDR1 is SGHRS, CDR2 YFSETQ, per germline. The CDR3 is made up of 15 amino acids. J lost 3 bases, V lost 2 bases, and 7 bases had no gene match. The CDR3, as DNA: TGCGCCAGCAGCTTCGGCGCTAGCGGGTACTACGAGCAGTACTTC. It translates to CASSFGASGYYEQYF. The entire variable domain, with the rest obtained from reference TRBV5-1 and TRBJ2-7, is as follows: KAGVTQTPRYLIKTRGQQVTLSCSPISGHRSVSWYQQTPGQGLQFLFEYFSETQRNKGNFPGRFSGRQFSNSRSEMNVSTLELGDSALYLCASSFGASGYYEQYFGPGTRLTVT.

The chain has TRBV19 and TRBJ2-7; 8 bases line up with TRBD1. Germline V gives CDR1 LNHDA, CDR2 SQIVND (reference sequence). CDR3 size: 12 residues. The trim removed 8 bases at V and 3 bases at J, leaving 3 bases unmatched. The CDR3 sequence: CASGQGNYEQYF. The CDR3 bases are TGTGCCAGTGGACAGGGCAACTACGAGCAGTACTTC.

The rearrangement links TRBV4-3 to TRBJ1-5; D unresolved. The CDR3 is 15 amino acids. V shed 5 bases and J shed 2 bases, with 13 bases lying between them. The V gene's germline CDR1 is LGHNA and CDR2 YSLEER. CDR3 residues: CASSSQVGGNQPQHF. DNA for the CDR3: TGCGCCAGCAGCTCCCAAGTCGGGGGCAATCAGCCCCAGCATTTT.

In nucleotides, the CDR3 is TGTGCCAGCAGTTTGGACTGGACGGTCGGGGAGCTGTTTTTT. Translated, it gives CASSLDWTVGELFF. The chain has TRBV28 and TRBJ2-2; D is perhaps TRBD2 (5 bases). The CDR3 consists of 14 residues. V lost 3 bases to trimming and J lost 7 bases, with 12 bases between them. The germline CDR1 and CDR2 sequences are MDHEN and SYDVKM.

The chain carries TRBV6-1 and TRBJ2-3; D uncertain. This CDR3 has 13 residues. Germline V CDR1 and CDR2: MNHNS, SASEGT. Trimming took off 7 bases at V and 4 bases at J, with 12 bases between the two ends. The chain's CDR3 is CASIPPGPDTQYF. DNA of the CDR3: TGTGCCAGCATACCTCCTGGCCCAGATACGCAGTATTTT.

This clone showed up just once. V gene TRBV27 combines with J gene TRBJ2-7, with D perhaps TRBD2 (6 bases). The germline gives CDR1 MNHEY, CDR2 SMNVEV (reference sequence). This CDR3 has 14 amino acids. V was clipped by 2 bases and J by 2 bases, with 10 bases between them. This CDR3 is CASSLATRPYEQYF. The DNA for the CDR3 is TGTGCCAGCAGTTTAGCGACTAGGCCCTACGAGCAGTACTTC.

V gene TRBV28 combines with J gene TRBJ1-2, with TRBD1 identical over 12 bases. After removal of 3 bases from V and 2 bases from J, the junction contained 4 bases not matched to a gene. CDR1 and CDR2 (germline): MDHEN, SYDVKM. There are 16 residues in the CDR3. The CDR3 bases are TGTGCCAGCAGTTTTGGGGGACAGGGGGCGAACTATGGCTACACCTTC. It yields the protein CASSFGGQGANYGYTF.

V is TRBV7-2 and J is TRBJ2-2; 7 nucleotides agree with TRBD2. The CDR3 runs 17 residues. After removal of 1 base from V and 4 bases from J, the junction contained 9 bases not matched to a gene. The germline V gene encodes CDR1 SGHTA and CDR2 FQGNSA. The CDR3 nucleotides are TGTGCCAGCAGCTTAGTGGGGGGGGTTAGCGTCACCGGGGAGCTGTTTTTT. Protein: CASSLVGGVSVTGELFF.

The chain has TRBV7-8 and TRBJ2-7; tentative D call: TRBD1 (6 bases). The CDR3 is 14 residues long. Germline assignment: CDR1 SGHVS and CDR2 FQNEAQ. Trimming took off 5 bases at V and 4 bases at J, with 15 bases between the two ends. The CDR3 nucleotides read TGTGCCAGCAGCATTAGGGGGATTGGATACGAGCAGTACTTC. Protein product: CASSIRGIGYEQYF.

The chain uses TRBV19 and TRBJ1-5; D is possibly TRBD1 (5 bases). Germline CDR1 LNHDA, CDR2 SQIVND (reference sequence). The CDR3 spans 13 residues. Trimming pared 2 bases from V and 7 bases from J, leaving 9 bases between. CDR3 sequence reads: CASSIQGGQPQHF. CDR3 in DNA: TGTGCCAGTAGTATACAGGGTGGCCAGCCCCAGCATTTT.

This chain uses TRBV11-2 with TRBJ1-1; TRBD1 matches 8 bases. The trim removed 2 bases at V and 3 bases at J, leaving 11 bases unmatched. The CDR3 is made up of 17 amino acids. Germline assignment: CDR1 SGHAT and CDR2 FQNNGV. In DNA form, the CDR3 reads TGTGCCAGCAGCTTAAGTGTAGGACAGGGCGGAGACACTGAAGCTTTCTTT. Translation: CASSLSVGQGGDTEAFF. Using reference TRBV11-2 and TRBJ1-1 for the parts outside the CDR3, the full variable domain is EAGVAQSPRYKIIEKRQSVAFWCNPISGHATLYWYQQILGQGPKLLIQFQNNGVVDDSQLPKDRFSAERLKGVDSTLKIQPAKLEDSAVYLCASSLSVGQGGDTEAFFGQGTRLTVV.

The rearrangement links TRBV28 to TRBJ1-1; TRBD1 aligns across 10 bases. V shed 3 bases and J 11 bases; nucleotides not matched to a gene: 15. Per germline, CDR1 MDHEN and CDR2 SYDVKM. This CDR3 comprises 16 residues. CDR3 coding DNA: TGTGCCAGCAGTTTTGGCTCTCTCGGACAGGGGGTGGATGCTTTCTTT. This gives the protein CASSFGSLGQGVDAFF.

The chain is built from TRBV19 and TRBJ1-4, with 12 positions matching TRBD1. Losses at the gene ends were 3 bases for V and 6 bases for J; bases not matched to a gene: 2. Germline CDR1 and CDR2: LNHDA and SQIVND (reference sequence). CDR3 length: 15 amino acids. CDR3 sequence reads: CASSIGTGGDEKLFF. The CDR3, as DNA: TGTGCCAGTAGTATCGGGACAGGGGGCGATGAAAAACTGTTTTTT.

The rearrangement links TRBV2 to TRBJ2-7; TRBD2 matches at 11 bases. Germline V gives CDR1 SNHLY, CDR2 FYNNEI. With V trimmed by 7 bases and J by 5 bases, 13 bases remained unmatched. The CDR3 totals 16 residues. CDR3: CASKTAPGLAVDEQYF. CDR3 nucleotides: TGTGCCAGCAAGACTGCCCCGGGACTAGCGGTAGACGAGCAGTACTTC.

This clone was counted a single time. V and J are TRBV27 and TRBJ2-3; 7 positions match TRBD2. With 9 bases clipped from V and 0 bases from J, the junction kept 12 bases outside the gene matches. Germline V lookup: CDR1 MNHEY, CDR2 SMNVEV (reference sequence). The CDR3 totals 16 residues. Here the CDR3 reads CASKFPASGSTDTQYF. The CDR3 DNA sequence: TGTGCCAGTAAATTTCCGGCTAGCGGTAGCACAGATACGCAGTATTTT.

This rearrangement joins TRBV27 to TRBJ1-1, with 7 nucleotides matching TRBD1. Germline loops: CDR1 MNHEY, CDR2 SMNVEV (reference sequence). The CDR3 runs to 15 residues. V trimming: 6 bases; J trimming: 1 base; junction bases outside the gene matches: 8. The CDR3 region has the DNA TGTGCCAGCAGCCTACAGGGGCCTACGAACACTGAAGCTTTCTTT. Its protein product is CASSLQGPTNTEAFF.

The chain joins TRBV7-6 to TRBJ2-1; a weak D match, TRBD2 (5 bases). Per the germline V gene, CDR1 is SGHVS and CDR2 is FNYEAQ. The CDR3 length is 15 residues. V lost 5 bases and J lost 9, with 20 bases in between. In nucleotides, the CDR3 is TGTGCCAGCAGCCAACGGGCGGGCGAATGGGGTGAGCAGTTCTTC. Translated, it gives CASSQRAGEWGEQFF.

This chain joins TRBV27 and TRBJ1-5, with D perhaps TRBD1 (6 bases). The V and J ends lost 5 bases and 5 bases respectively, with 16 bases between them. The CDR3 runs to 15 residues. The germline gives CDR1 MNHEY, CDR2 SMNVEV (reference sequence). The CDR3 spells CASSPVRQADQPQHF. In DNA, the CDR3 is TGTGCCAGCAGTCCAGTCAGACAGGCTGATCAGCCCCAGCATTTT.

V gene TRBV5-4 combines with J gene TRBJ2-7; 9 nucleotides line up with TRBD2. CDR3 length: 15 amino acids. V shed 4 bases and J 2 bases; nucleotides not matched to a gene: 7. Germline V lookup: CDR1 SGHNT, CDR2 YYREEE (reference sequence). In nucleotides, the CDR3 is TGTGCCAGCAGCCAAATAGCGGGAGCAACCTACGAGCAGTACTTC. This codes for CASSQIAGATYEQYF.